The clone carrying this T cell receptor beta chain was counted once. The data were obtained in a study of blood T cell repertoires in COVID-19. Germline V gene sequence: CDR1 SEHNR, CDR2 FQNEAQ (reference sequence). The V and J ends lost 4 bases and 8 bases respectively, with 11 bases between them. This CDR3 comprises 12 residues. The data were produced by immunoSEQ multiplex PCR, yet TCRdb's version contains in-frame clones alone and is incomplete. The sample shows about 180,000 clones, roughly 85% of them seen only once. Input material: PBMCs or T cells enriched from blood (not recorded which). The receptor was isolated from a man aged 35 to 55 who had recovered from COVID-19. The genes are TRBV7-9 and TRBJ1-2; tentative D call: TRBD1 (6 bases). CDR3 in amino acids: CASSWNREGYTF. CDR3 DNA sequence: TGTGCCAGCAGCTGGAACAGGGAAGGCTACACCTTC.